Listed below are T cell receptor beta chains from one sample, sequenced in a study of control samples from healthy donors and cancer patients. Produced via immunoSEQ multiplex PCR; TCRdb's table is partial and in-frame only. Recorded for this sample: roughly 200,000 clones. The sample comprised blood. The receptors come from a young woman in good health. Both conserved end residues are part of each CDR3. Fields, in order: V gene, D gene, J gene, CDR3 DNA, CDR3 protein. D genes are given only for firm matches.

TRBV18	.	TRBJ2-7	TGTGCCAGCTCACCAGACAGCCCAGGGGTTTCCTACGAGCAGTACTTC	CASSPDSPGVSYEQYF
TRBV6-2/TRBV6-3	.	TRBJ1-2	TGTGCCAGCAGTTCCAGCTTCTATGGCTACACCTTC	CASSSSFYGYTF
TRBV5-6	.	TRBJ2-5	TGTGCCAGCAGCGTGGTACAGGTCCAAGAGACCCAGTACTTC	CASSVVQVQETQYF
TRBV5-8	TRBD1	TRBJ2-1	TGTGCCAGCAGCTTGGGCCTGGGACAGATTCGTCATCGGGCTAATGAGCAGTTCTTC	CASSLGLGQIRHRANEQFF
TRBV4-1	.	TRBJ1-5	TGCGCCAGCAGCCAAGCCCAGCAGGGGCGCAATCAGCCCCAGCATTTT	CASSQAQQGRNQPQHF
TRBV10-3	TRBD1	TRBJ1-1	TGTGCCATCACAGAAGGGACAGGGCGGACTGAAGCTTTCTTT	CAITEGTGRTEAFF
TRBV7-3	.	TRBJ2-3	TGTGCCAGCAGCTTGGTCGGGGGCACAGATACGCAGTATTTT	CASSLVGGTDTQYF
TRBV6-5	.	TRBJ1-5	TGTGCCAGCAGATTATATAGCAATCAGCCCCAGCATTTT	CASRLYSNQPQHF
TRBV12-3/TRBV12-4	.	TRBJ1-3	TGTGCCAGCAGTTTATTATCCGGAAACACCATATATTTT	CASSLLSGNTIYF
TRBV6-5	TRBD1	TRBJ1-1	TGTGCCAGCAGTTACGACAGGGGCCCGCGGACTGAAGCTTTCTTT	CASSYDRGPRTEAFF
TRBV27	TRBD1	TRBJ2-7	TGTGCCAGCAGGGGACAGGGGGGTTTGGGGGAGCAGTACTTC	CASRGQGGLGEQYF
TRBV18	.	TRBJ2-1	TGTGCCAGCTCACCCCCGGGGGCAACCTACAATGAGCAGTTCTTC	CASSPPGATYNEQFF
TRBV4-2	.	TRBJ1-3	TGTGCCAGCAGCCAAAATCGAAACACCATATATTTT	CASSQNRNTIYF
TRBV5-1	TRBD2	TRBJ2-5	TGCGCCAGCAGCTTGGCCGGGAGGGAGGAGACCCAGTACTTC	CASSLAGREETQYF
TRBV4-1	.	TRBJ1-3	TGCGCCAGCAGCCAAGGGAACTCTGGAAACACCATATATTTT	CASSQGNSGNTIYF
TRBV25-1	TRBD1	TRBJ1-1	TGTGCCAGCAGTGACTCACACAGGGGGAACACTGAAGCTTTCTTT	CASSDSHRGNTEAFF
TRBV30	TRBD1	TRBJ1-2	TGTGCCTGGAGTGCAGGGGGGTATGGCTACACCTTC	CAWSAGGYGYTF
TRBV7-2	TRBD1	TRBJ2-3	TGTGCCAGCAGCTTAAACAGGGGTGAGGCGCAGTATTTT	CASSLNRGEAQYF
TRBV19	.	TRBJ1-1	TGTGCCAGTAGTATAGATCAACCGGGGACCACTGAAGCTTTCTTT	CASSIDQPGTTEAFF
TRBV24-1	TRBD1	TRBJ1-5	TGTGCCACCAGTAAAACCCAGGGGGGCAATCAGCCCCAGCATTTT	CATSKTQGGNQPQHF
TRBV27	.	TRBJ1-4	TGTGCCAGCAGGGTTACAGGGAACAGTGAAAAACTGTTTTTT	CASRVTGNSEKLFF
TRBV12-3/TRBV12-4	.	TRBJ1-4	TGTGCCAGCAGTTTAGCAGGGGCCGGGAAACTGTTTTTT	CASSLAGAGKLFF
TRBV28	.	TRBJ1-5	TGTGCCAGCAGTTTTTCCAGGATGAATCAGCCCCAGCATTTT	CASSFSRMNQPQHF
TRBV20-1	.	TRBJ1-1	TGCAGTGCTAGGGGTCGGATTAGAGGTTTCTTT	CSARGRIRGFF